The clone carrying this T cell receptor beta chain was counted once. This entry comes from a study of blood T cell repertoires in COVID-19. The wider study: Sites in the United States, Italy and Spain provided acute and convalescent COVID-19 samples.

The CDR3 sequence is 15 residues long. The germline gives CDR1 WNHNN, CDR2 SYGVQD (reference sequence). V was trimmed by 0 bases and J by 2 bases, leaving 10 bases between them. TCRdb keeps only in-frame clones here, not all; method: immunoSEQ multiplex PCR. The sample records 250,000 to 300,000 clones, roughly 92% being singletons. J is TRBJ1-2 and V is TRBV10-1; no clear D gene. Sequencing input: peripheral blood. The sequence was collected from a woman under 40 with COVID-19, enrolled during active disease. CDR3 in DNA: TGCGCCAGCAGTGAGTCTCTGGGCCCCAACTATGGCTACACCTTC. Amino acid sequence: CASSESLGPNYGYTF.